The 13 T cell receptor beta chains in this list originate from one sample, sequenced in a study of T cell repertoires in cytomegalovirus infection. TCRdb itself ran the reads through MiXCR, one entry per CDR3 protein. The sample contains 250,000 to 300,000 distinct CDR3 sequences, roughly an eighth of which appear only once. Input material: PBMCs. These receptors all come from a human donor in good health (CMV status not recorded). Some clones in this sample may be carry-over from other donors' samples.

The chain links TRBV15 to TRBJ2-5; the D gene is possibly TRBD1 (5 bases). Germline CDR1 LNHNV, CDR2 YYDKDF (reference sequence). V lost 3 bases and J lost 1, with 9 bases in between. This CDR3 is built from 14 residues. CDR3 DNA: TGTGCCACCAGCAGGCTGGGGCTCCAAGAGACCCAGTACTTC. Its protein is CATSRLGLQETQYF.

V and J are TRBV6-1 and TRBJ1-2; TRBD1 is a possible D gene (5 bases). V dropped 5 bases and J dropped 3 bases, with 13 bases sitting between them. The CDR3 spans 14 residues. Germline CDR1 is MNHNS and CDR2 is SASEGT. CDR3 nucleotide sequence: TGTGCCAGCAGTTCCCCGGGGGTCGACTATGGCTACACCTTC. Its translation is CASSSPGVDYGYTF.

As DNA, the CDR3 is TGCAGCGTCGACTCCGGACTAGCGGGGGCCAATGAGCAGTTCTTC. It codes for CSVDSGLAGANEQFF. The genes are TRBV29-1 and TRBJ2-1; 13 positions match TRBD2. Unmatched junction bases numbered 8, after V lost 6 bases and J lost 6 bases. Germline-derived CDR1 and CDR2 are SQVTM and ANQGSEA. The length of the CDR3 is 15 residues.

This clonotype was seen a few times. The rearrangement links TRBV20-1 to TRBJ2-3, with 7 nucleotides matching TRBD2. The CDR3 loop spans 13 amino acids. Germline values: CDR1 DFQATT, CDR2 SNEGSKA (reference sequence). V shed 1 base, J shed 6 bases, and the junction held 4 bases outside the gene matches. The CDR3 nucleotides are TGCAGTGCTAGAGTTGCGGGGGTCGATACGCAGTATTTT. It yields the protein CSARVAGVDTQYF.

The J gene is TRBJ2-7, the V gene TRBV5-6; D not resolved. Germline CDR1 SGHDT, CDR2 YYEEEE. Trimming cost V 0 bases and J 2 bases, with 15 bases left between them. CDR3 length: 16 residues. CDR3 residues: CASSLVGFAATYEQYF. CDR3 nucleotide sequence: TGTGCCAGCAGCTTGGTTGGATTCGCAGCAACCTACGAGCAGTACTTC. Using reference TRBV5-6 and TRBJ2-7 for the parts outside the CDR3, the full variable domain is DAGVTQSPTHLIKTRGQQVTLRCSPKSGHDTVSWYQQALGQGPQFIFQYYEEEERQRGNFPDRFSGHQFPNYSSELNVNALLLGDSALYLCASSLVGFAATYEQYFGPGTRLTVT.

This clonotype was seen many times. The rearrangement links TRBV2 to TRBJ1-5; D remains unclear. The germline V gene encodes CDR1 SNHLY and CDR2 FYNNEI. V lost 4 bases and J 0 bases, leaving 4 bases between the germline ends. This CDR3 spans 13 amino acids. The CDR3 nucleotides are TGTGCCAGCAGTGGGAGTAGCAATCAGCCCCAGCATTTT. Its protein product is CASSGSSNQPQHF.

The table lists this clonotype with many counts. The V call is TRBV6-5, the J call TRBJ1-3; D possibly corresponds to TRBD1 (5 bases). Per the germline V gene, CDR1 is MNHEY and CDR2 is SVGAGI. The CDR3 runs 15 residues. Trimming took 4 bases from V and 4 from J, leaving 14 bases between them. CDR3 amino acids: CASSLGSGSGNTIYF. For the CDR3, the DNA is TGTGCCAGCAGTTTGGGGTCAGGGTCCGGAAACACCATATATTTT.

There are a few counts of this clonotype. The rearrangement links TRBV24-1 to TRBJ2-7; tentatively, D is TRBD2 (6 bases). Per the germline V gene, CDR1 is KGHDR and CDR2 is SFDVKD. This CDR3 contains 15 residues. Deletions cut 4 bases from V and 3 bases from J, with 15 bases between. The CDR3 here is CATSDPLAGSYEQYF. For the CDR3, the DNA is TGTGCCACCAGTGACCCACTAGCAGGGAGCTACGAGCAGTACTTC.

This clonotype came up a few times. V gene TRBV6-5 combines with J gene TRBJ2-7, with 9 bases identical to TRBD1. CDR1 and CDR2 from the germline V gene are MNHEY and SVGAGI. V lost 0 bases to trimming and J lost 4 bases; unmatched junction nucleotides: 10. This CDR3 has 17 residues. The CDR3 sequence is CASSYSRRGQGIYEQYF. CDR3 DNA: TGTGCCAGCAGTTACTCGAGGAGGGGACAGGGAATATACGAGCAGTACTTC.

This clonotype has a handful of counts. The chain combines TRBV7-9 with TRBJ2-1, with TRBD2 identical over 13 bases. From germline, CDR1 is SEHNR and CDR2 FQNEAQ (reference sequence). The CDR3 totals 20 residues. The V gene end was trimmed by 4 bases and the J gene end by 0 bases; junction bases not matched to a gene: 12. The CDR3 loop reads CASSSSPAGLAGLSYNEQFF. In nucleotides, the CDR3 is TGTGCCAGCAGCTCCTCGCCCGCGGGACTAGCGGGGCTCTCCTACAATGAGCAGTTCTTC.

This clonotype was seen ten or more times. The gene calls are TRBV7-3 and TRBJ2-1; 12 bases match TRBD1. The germline gives CDR1 SGHTA, CDR2 FQGTGA. The CDR3 covers 14 residues. J lost 8 bases, V lost 5 bases, and 4 bases had no gene match. The CDR3 sequence: CASSAGQGAHEQFF. CDR3 bases: TGTGCCAGCAGCGCGGGACAGGGGGCTCATGAGCAGTTCTTC.

This clonotype occurred many times. J is TRBJ2-2 and V is TRBV6-1, with D unclear. The CDR3 totals 14 residues. Germline CDR1 and CDR2: MNHNS and SASEGT. V lost 4 bases to trimming and J lost 6 bases, with 12 bases between them. CDR3 amino acids: CASSVPLFAGELFF. For the CDR3, the DNA is TGTGCCAGCAGTGTCCCCCTCTTCGCCGGGGAGCTGTTTTTT.

This clonotype showed up just a few times. The gene calls are TRBV6-6 and TRBJ1-1, with TRBD1 identical over 7 bases. CDR3 length: 13 residues. The V gene's germline CDR1 is MNHNY and CDR2 SVGAGI (reference sequence). Germline trimming cut 5 bases from V and 5 bases from J; bases unmatched to any gene: 5. The CDR3 DNA sequence: TGTGCCAGCAGTGCTCGGACAGGAACTGAAGCTTTCTTT. Protein: CASSARTGTEAFF.